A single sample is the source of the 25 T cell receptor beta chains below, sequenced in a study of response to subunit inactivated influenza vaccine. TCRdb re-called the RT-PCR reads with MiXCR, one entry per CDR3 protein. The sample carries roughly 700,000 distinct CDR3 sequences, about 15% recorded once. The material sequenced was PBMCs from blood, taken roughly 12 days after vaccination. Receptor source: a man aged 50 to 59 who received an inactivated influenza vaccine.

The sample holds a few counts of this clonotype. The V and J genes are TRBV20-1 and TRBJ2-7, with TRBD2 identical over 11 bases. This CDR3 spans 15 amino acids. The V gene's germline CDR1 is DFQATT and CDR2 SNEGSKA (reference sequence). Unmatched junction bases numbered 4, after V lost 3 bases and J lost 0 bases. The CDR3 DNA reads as TGCAGTGCTAGCAATCTAGCGGGAGGCTCCTACGAGCAGTACTTC. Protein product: CSASNLAGGSYEQYF.

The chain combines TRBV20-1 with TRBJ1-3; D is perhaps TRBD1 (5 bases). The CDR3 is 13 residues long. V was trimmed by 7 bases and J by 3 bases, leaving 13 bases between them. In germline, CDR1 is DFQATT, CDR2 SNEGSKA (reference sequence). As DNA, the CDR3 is TGCAGTGGGACTACAGGCCTTGGAAACACCATATATTTT. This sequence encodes CSGTTGLGNTIYF.

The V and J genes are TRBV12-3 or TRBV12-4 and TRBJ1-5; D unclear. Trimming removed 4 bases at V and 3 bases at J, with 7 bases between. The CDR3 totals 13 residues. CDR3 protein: CASSSLPNQPQHF. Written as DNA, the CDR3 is TGTGCCAGCAGTTCCCTCCCCAATCAGCCCCAGCATTTT.

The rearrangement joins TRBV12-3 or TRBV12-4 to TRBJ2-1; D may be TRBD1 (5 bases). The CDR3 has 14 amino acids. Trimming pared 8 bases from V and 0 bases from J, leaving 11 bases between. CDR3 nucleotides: TGTGCCAGCGTACAGGCCGGCTCCTACAATGAGCAGTTCTTC. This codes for CASVQAGSYNEQFF.

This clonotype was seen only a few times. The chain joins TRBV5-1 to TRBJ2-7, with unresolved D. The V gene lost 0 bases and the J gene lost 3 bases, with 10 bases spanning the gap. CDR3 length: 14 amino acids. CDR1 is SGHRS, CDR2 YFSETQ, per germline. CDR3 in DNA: TGCGCCAGCAGCTTGGAACCGATGATCTACGAGCAGTACTTC. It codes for CASSLEPMIYEQYF.

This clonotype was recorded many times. The CDR3 DNA sequence: TGTGCCAGCAGTTTCGGAGGCGGGGGAGATACGCAGTATTTT. This encodes CASSFGGGGDTQYF. This chain joins TRBV12-3 or TRBV12-4 and TRBJ2-3; TRBD2 matches at 7 bases. The V gene end was trimmed by 3 bases and the J gene end by 5 bases; junction bases not matched to a gene: 5. CDR3 length: 14 residues.

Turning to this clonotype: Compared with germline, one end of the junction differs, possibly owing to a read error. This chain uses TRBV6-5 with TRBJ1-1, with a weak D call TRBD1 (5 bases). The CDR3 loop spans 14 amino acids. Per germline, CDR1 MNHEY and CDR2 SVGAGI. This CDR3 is CASSYGQGSTEAFF. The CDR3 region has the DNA TGTGCCAGCAGTTACGGTCAGGGATCCACTGAAGCGTTCTTT.

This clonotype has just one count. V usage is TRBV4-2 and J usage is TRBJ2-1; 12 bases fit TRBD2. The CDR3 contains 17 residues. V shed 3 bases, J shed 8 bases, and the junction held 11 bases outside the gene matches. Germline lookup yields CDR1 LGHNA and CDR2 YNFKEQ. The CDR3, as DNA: TGTGCCAGCAGCCAGCCCCCCCTAGCGGGGGGGCCACATGAGCAGTTCTTC. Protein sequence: CASSQPPLAGGPHEQFF.

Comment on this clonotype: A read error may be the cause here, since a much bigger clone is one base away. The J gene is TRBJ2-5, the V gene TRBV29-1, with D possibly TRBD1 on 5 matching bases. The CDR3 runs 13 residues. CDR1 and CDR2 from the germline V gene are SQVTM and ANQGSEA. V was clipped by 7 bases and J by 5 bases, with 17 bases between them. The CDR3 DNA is TGCAGCGCCCCAAGATCCCACAGGGAGACCCAGTACTTC. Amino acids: CSAPRSHRETQYF.

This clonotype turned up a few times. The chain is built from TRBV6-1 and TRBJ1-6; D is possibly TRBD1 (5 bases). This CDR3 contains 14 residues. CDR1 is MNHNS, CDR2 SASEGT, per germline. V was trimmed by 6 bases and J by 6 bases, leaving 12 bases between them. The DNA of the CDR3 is TGTGCCAGCAGCAGGGACCGCCTTAATTCACCCCTCCACTTT. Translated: CASSRDRLNSPLHF.

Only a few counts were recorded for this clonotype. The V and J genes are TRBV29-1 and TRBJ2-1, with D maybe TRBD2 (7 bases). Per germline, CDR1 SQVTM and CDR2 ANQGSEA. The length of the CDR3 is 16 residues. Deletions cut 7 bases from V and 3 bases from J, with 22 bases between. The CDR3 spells CSAEGGLLPVYNEQFF. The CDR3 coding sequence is TGCAGCGCCGAGGGGGGGTTGCTCCCGGTCTACAATGAGCAGTTCTTC.

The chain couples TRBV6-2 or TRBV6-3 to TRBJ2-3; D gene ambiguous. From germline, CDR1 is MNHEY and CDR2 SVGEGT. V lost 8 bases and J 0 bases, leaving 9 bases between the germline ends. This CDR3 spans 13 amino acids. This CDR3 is CASHDRSTDTQYF. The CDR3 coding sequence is TGTGCCAGCCACGACCGTAGCACAGATACGCAGTATTTT.

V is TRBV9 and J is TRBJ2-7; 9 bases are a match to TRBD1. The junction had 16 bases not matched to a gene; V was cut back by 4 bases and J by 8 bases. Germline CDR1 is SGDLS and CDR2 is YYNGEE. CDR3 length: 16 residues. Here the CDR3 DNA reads TGTGCCAGCAGCCAGGACATGGCGACAGGGGGTTTTAAGCAGTACTTC. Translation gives CASSQDMATGGFKQYF.

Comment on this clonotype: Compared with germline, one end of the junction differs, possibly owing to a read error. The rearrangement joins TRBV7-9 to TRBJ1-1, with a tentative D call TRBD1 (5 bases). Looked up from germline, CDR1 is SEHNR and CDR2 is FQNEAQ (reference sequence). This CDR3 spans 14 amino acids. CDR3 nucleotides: TGTGCCAGAAGCTTAGGGGCCCGGGGGTCGGGAGCTTTCTTT. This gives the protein CARSLGARGSGAFF. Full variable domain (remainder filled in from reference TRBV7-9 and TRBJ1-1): DTGVSQNPRHKITKRGQNVTFRCDPISEHNRLYWYRQTLGQGPEFLTYFQNEAQLEKSRLLSDRFSAERPKGSFSTLEIQRTEQGDSAMYLCARSLGARGSGAFFGQGTRLTVV.

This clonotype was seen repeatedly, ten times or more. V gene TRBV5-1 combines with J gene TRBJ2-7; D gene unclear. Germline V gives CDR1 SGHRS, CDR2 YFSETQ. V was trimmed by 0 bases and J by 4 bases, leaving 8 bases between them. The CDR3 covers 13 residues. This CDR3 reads CASSLGTLYEQYF. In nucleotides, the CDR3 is TGCGCCAGCAGCTTGGGGACGTTGTACGAGCAGTACTTC. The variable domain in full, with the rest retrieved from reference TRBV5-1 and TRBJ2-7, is KAGVTQTPRYLIKTRGQQVTLSCSPISGHRSVSWYQQTPGQGLQFLFEYFSETQRNKGNFPGRFSGRQFSNSRSEMNVSTLELGDSALYLCASSLGTLYEQYFGPGTRLTVT.

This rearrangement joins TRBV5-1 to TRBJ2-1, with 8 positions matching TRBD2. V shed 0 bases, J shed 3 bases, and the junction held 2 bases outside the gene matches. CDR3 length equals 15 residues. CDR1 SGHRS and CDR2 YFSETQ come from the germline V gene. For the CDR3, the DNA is TGCGCCAGCAGCTTGGACGCGGGAGGCTACAATGAGCAGTTCTTC. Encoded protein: CASSLDAGGYNEQFF.

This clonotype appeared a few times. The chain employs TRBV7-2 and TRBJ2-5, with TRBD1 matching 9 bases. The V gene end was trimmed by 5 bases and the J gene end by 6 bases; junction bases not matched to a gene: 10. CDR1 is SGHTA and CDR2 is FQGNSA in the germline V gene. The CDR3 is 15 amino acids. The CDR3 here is CASSDSKDRGQTQYF. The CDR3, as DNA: TGTGCCAGCAGCGATTCTAAGGACAGGGGACAGACCCAGTACTTC.

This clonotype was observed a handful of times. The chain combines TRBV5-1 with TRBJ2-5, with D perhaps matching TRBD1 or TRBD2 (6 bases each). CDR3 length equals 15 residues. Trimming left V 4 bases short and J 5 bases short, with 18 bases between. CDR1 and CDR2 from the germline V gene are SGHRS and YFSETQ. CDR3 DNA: TGCGCCAGCAGCCATCAAAGTACAGGGAGGGAGACCCAGTACTTC. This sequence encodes CASSHQSTGRETQYF.

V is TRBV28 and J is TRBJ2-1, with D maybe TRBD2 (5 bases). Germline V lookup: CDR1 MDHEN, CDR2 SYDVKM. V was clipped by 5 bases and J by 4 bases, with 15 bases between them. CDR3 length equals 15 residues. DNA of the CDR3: TGTGCCAGCAGTCGCGCGGCTAGCAGATACAATGAGCAGTTCTTC. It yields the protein CASSRAASRYNEQFF.

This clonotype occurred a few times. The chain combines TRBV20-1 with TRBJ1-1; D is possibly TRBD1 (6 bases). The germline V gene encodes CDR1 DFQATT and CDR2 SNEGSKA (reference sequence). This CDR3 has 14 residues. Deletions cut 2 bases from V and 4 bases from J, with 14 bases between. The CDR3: CSARRGGRSTEAFF. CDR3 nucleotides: TGCAGTGCTAGACGCGGGGGCAGGAGCACTGAAGCTTTCTTT.

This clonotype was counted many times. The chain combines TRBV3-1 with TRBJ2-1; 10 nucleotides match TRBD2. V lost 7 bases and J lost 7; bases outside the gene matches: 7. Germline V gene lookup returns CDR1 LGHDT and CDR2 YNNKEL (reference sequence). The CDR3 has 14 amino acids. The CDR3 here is CASKVGSGGNEQFF. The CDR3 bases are TGTGCCAGCAAAGTTGGTAGCGGGGGGAATGAGCAGTTCTTC.

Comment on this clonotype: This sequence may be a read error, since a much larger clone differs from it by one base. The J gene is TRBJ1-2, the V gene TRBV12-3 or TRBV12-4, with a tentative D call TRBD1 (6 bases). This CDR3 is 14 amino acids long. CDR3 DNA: TGTGCCAGCAGTTTGGGGGGCCGGGGCTATGGCTACTCCTTC. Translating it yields CASSLGGRGYGYSF.

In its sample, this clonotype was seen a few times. CDR3 sequence reads: CASSQFETGEQYF. The DNA of the CDR3 is TGTGCCAGCAGCCAATTCGAAACGGGCGAGCAGTACTTC. The gene calls are TRBV4-2 and TRBJ2-7; D not resolved. The CDR3 has 13 amino acids. V lost 2 bases and J lost 6, with 11 bases in between. Germline CDR1 LGHNA, CDR2 YNFKEQ.

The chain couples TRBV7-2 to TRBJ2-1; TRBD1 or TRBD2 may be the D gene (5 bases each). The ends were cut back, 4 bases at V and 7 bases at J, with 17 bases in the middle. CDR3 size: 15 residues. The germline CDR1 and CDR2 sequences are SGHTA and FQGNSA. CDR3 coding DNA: TGTGCCAGCAGCTGGGGATGGGGGAACGGGAATGAGCAGTTCTTC. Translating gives CASSWGWGNGNEQFF.

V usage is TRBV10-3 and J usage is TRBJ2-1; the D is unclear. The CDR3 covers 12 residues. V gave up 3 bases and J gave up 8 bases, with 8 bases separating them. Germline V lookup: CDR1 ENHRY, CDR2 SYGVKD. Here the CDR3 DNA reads TGTGCCATCAGTGACAGTTTCTATGAGCAGTTCTTC. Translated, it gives CAISDSFYEQFF.